Below are 32 T cell receptor beta chains sequenced from a single sample in a study of human T cells and chemical hapten exposure. Regarding time point: pre-sensitization, week 0. The sample's treatment: therapeutic diphenylcyclopropenone sensitization with weekly scalp DPC. TCRdb independently ran MiXCR on the RACE reads; one entry per CDR3 protein. The sample lists approximately 79,000 distinct CDR3 sequences, 8.5% occurring once. The sequences come from whole blood, collected in connection with sensitization to the hapten diphenylcyclopropenone (DPC). The source of these receptors is a man in his forties with alopecia areata. Some clones in this sample may be carry-over from other donors' samples.

This sequence joins TRBV6-6 and TRBJ2-7; 15 nucleotides align to TRBD2. There are 16 residues in the CDR3. V trimming: 8 bases; J trimming: 2 bases; junction bases outside the gene matches: 7. Germline CDR1 MNHNY, CDR2 SVGAGI (reference sequence). The CDR3 here is CASSGTSGRHTYEQYV. CDR3 DNA: TGTGCCAGCTCCGGGACTAGCGGGAGGCATACCTACGAGCAGTACGTC.

This clonotype was seen ten or more times. The genes are TRBV20-1 and TRBJ1-2; the D is unclear. Germline V gene sequence: CDR1 DFQATT, CDR2 SNEGSKA (reference sequence). The CDR3 is made up of 10 amino acids. DNA for the CDR3: TGCATCCCCAGTAACTATGGCTACACCTTC. Protein sequence: CIPSNYGYTF.

This clonotype was counted a few times. The V and J genes are TRBV6-4 and TRBJ2-2, with D uncertain. V dropped 3 bases and J dropped 3 bases, with 8 bases sitting between them. The CDR3 length is 14 residues. The germline V gene encodes CDR1 MRHNA and CDR2 SNTAGT. CDR3 protein: CASSDRADTGELFF. The CDR3 nucleotides are TGTGCCAGCAGTGATAGGGCCGACACCGGGGAGCTGTTTTTT.

This chain uses TRBV20-1 with TRBJ2-7; a weak D match, TRBD2 (5 bases). This CDR3 contains 12 residues. V was cut by 2 bases and J by 6 bases, with 11 bases left in between. Germline V lookup: CDR1 DFQATT, CDR2 SNEGSKA (reference sequence). This chain's CDR3 is CSARQVGLEQYF. The DNA of the CDR3 is TGCAGTGCTAGACAGGTCGGACTCGAGCAGTACTTC.

On this clonotype itself: It may be a read error: a sequence one base away is much more abundant. The V gene is TRBV12-3 or TRBV12-4, the J gene TRBJ2-3; D might be TRBD1 (5 bases). V lost 4 bases and J lost 4, with 9 bases in between. The CDR3 is 13 residues long. The DNA for the CDR3 is TGTGCCAGCAGTTCACAGGCCCCAGATACGCAGTATTTT. It codes for CASSSQAPDTQYF.

This chain connects TRBV10-3 to TRBJ2-7; 10 bases are shared with TRBD1. The CDR3 contains 15 residues. Germline V gene lookup returns CDR1 ENHRY and CDR2 SYGVKD. Trimming at V came to 4 bases and at J to 4 bases, leaving 7 bases not matched to a gene. Here the CDR3 reads CAISGSTGGRYEQYF. The DNA for the CDR3 is TGTGCCATCAGTGGGTCGACAGGGGGCCGATACGAGCAGTACTTC.

The chain's CDR3 is CASGGVASTDTQYF. For the CDR3, the DNA is TGTGCCAGCGGGGGGGTGGCTAGCACAGATACGCAGTATTTT. V and J are TRBV6-6 and TRBJ2-3, with 7 bases matching TRBD2. Germline values: CDR1 MNHNY, CDR2 SVGAGI (reference sequence). The CDR3 extends over 14 amino acids. V trimming: 8 bases; J trimming: 0 bases; junction bases outside the gene matches: 5.

At least ten counts were recorded for this clonotype. V gene TRBV6-2 or TRBV6-3 combines with J gene TRBJ1-5, with 8 bases fitting TRBD1. With V trimmed by 7 bases and J by 8 bases, 13 bases remained unmatched. The CDR3 runs to 15 residues. CDR1 is MNHEY and CDR2 is SVGEGT in the germline V gene. CDR3 sequence reads: CASTATRTGSEPQHF. CDR3 nucleotides: TGTGCCAGCACCGCTACCAGGACAGGGTCAGAGCCCCAGCATTTT.

The V and J genes are TRBV4-2 and TRBJ1-5; no clear D. The germline gives CDR1 LGHNA, CDR2 YNFKEQ. Deletions cut 3 bases from V and 2 bases from J, with 14 bases between. This CDR3 has 16 amino acids. CDR3 nucleotide sequence: TGTGCCAGCAGCCATGTTGGGTCTATGGGCAATCAGCCCCAGCATTTT. It codes for CASSHVGSMGNQPQHF.

The gene calls are TRBV12-3 or TRBV12-4 and TRBJ2-3; D not resolved. Trimming cost V 1 base and J 5 bases, with 4 bases left between them. This CDR3 has 12 residues. The DNA for the CDR3 is TGTGCCAGCAGTTTAGAAGAAGATACGCAGTATTTT. It encodes CASSLEEDTQYF.

This rearrangement joins TRBV7-9 to TRBJ2-7; 9 bases map to TRBD2. The CDR3 sequence is 13 residues long. The germline CDR1 and CDR2 sequences are SEHNR and FQNEAQ (reference sequence). V was clipped by 6 bases and J by 6 bases; unmatched bases: 6. In DNA, the CDR3 is TGTGCCAGCAGTCTGGGACTAGCTGGCGAGCAGTACTTC. Translated: CASSLGLAGEQYF.

This clonotype occurred a few times. The chain couples TRBV6-2 or TRBV6-3 to TRBJ1-1; D remains ambiguous. CDR1 is MNHEY and CDR2 is SVGEGT in the germline V gene. The CDR3 consists of 12 residues. Trimming left V 7 bases short and J 1 base short, with 7 bases between. The CDR3 loop reads CASNGENTEAFF. CDR3 coding DNA: TGTGCCAGCAATGGGGAGAACACTGAAGCTTTCTTT.

The chain has TRBV5-6 and TRBJ2-1; D perhaps matches TRBD1 (6 bases). This CDR3 is 12 amino acids long. Germline V gene data show CDR1 as SGHDT and CDR2 as YYEEEE. V shed 4 bases and J shed 8 bases, with 10 bases lying between them. CDR3 sequence reads: CASSQGTDEQFF. CDR3 sequence (DNA): TGTGCCAGCAGCCAGGGGACCGATGAGCAGTTCTTC.

This clonotype was picked up a small number of times. V and J are TRBV12-3 or TRBV12-4 and TRBJ2-5; D might be TRBD2 (6 bases). This CDR3 spans 14 amino acids. Trimming took 3 bases from V and 5 from J, leaving 13 bases between them. The CDR3 region is CASSLRIAAETQYF. The CDR3 coding sequence is TGTGCCAGCAGTTTGCGGATAGCGGCCGAGACCCAGTACTTC.

This clonotype was observed many times. The chain carries TRBV12-3 or TRBV12-4 and TRBJ2-1; 13 bases line up with TRBD2. The CDR3 totals 15 residues. V shed 6 bases, J shed 10 bases, and the junction held 9 bases outside the gene matches. The chain's CDR3 is CASSSGLAGVVEQFF. The CDR3 DNA sequence: TGTGCCAGCAGCTCTGGACTAGCGGGAGTTGTGGAGCAGTTCTTC.

This clonotype was observed a few times. The CDR3 DNA sequence: TGTGCCAGCAGCGTAGTTGGGGGCCAGGGGAACACTGAAGCTTTCTTT. Its protein product is CASSVVGGQGNTEAFF. The chain couples TRBV9 to TRBJ1-1; D perhaps matches TRBD1 (6 bases). CDR1 is SGDLS, CDR2 YYNGEE, per germline. This CDR3 has 16 residues. V gave up 0 bases and J gave up 1 base, with 13 bases separating them. The whole variable domain, filled in from reference TRBV9 and TRBJ1-1, reads DSGVTQTPKHLITATGQRVTLRCSPRSGDLSVYWYQQSLDQGLQFLIQYYNGEERAKGNILERFSAQQFPDLHSELNLSSLELGDSALYFCASSVVGGQGNTEAFFGQGTRLTVV.

A few counts support this clonotype. This chain joins TRBV6-5 and TRBJ2-7; 10 nucleotides align to TRBD1. Looked up from germline, CDR1 is MNHEY and CDR2 is SVGAGI. V lost 5 bases and J lost 6; bases outside the gene matches: 7. The CDR3 is made up of 14 amino acids. CDR3 region: CASSRDRGWGEQYF. The CDR3 DNA reads as TGTGCCAGCAGTCGGGACAGGGGCTGGGGCGAGCAGTACTTC.

This clonotype was seen at least ten times. V and J are TRBV6-5 and TRBJ2-7; D is unclear. The CDR3 totals 16 residues. Germline CDR1 is MNHEY and CDR2 is SVGAGI. V lost 9 bases to trimming and J lost 2 bases, with 23 bases between them. For the CDR3, the DNA is TGTGCCAGAACCCCGCCGCCAGTCAGGATCCCCTACGAGCAGTACTTC. Residues: CARTPPPVRIPYEQYF.

This clonotype came up many times. This chain uses TRBV6-1 with TRBJ2-7; D is uncertain. The V and J ends lost 4 bases and 3 bases respectively, with 7 bases between them. The CDR3 has 12 amino acids. The germline V gene encodes CDR1 MNHNS and CDR2 SASEGT. CDR3 loop: CASSGNYYEQYV. DNA of the CDR3: TGTGCCAGCAGTGGAAACTACTACGAGCAGTACGTC.

This clonotype showed up many times. The rearrangement uses TRBV4-3 and TRBJ2-2; the D gene is possibly TRBD2 (5 bases). V gave up 0 bases and J gave up 7 bases, with 15 bases separating them. The CDR3 sequence is 16 residues long. Germline V CDR1 and CDR2: LGHNA, YSLEER. DNA for the CDR3: TGCGCCAGCAGCCAAGACGACGGGAATACCGTCGGGGAGCTGTTTTTT. The encoded protein is CASSQDDGNTVGELFF.

This clonotype was seen ten or more times. J is TRBJ2-3 and V is TRBV5-4; D not certain. Germline V lookup: CDR1 SGHNT, CDR2 YYREEE (reference sequence). V dropped 7 bases and J dropped 0 bases, with 18 bases sitting between them. CDR3 length: 16 amino acids. The CDR3 is CASVTGGGHSTDTQYF. The DNA of the CDR3 is TGTGCCAGCGTAACCGGCGGCGGCCATAGCACAGATACGCAGTATTTT.

The rearrangement uses TRBV5-1 and TRBJ2-5, with TRBD1 as a possible D gene (5 bases). Per the germline V gene, CDR1 is SGHRS and CDR2 is YFSETQ. V gave up 4 bases and J gave up 2 bases, with 9 bases separating them. There are 13 residues in the CDR3. The CDR3 region is CASSKPGQETQYF. In DNA form, the CDR3 reads TGCGCCAGCAGCAAACCAGGGCAAGAGACCCAGTACTTC.

This chain connects TRBV4-2 to TRBJ2-7; 8 bases map to TRBD2. The CDR3 extends over 17 amino acids. J lost 1 base, V lost 4 bases, and 12 bases had no gene match. Germline lookup yields CDR1 LGHNA and CDR2 YNFKEQ. CDR3 DNA: TGTGCCAGCAGCCCAAACCTTGGGACTAGTGAGTCCTACGAGCAGTACGTC. Translating it yields CASSPNLGTSESYEQYV.

This clonotype was counted at least ten times. The chain uses TRBV28 and TRBJ2-5, with TRBD2 identical over 8 bases. Germline V CDR1 and CDR2: MDHEN, SYDVKM. The CDR3 spans 15 residues. Trimming removed 8 bases from V and 3 bases from J; junction bases left unmatched: 11. The CDR3 loop reads CASQRGGGNEETQYF. CDR3 sequence (DNA): TGTGCCAGCCAACGGGGGGGGGGAAACGAAGAGACCCAGTACTTC.

This clonotype was detected only a few times. The J gene is TRBJ2-7, the V gene TRBV4-3; 8 bases match TRBD2. Germline V lookup: CDR1 LGHNA, CDR2 YSLEER. This CDR3 region has 16 residues. J was trimmed by 3 bases and V by 11 bases; bases with no gene match: 18. The CDR3 nucleotides read TGCGCCTCCCGGGGGGAGGGGCTAGCGGGTCTCTACGAGCAGTACGTC. It codes for CASRGEGLAGLYEQYV.

Only a few counts were recorded for this clonotype. The rearrangement joins TRBV29-1 to TRBJ2-5; 9 positions match TRBD1. Germline lookup yields CDR1 SQVTM and CDR2 ANQGSEA. Losses at the gene ends were 4 bases for V and 5 bases for J; bases not matched to a gene: 8. This CDR3 has 14 residues. In DNA, the CDR3 is TGCAGCGTTGTGTTAGGACAGGGGTTTGAGACCCAGTACTTC. It specifies CSVVLGQGFETQYF. Combining the CDR3 with reference TRBV29-1 and TRBJ2-5 gives the whole variable domain SAVISQKPSRDICQRGTSLTIQCQVDSQVTMMFWYRQQPGQSLTLIATANQGSEATYESGFVIDKFPISRPNLTFSTLTVSNMSPEDSSIYLCSVVLGQGFETQYFGPGTRLLVL.

J is TRBJ1-3 and V is TRBV12-3 or TRBV12-4; D gene unclear. The CDR3 has 13 amino acids. Deletions cut 5 bases from V and 6 bases from J, with 11 bases between. In DNA, the CDR3 is TGTGCCAGCAGTCTTACGACCCCAAACACCATATATTTT. This encodes CASSLTTPNTIYF.

There are many counts of this clonotype. The chain uses TRBV7-2 and TRBJ2-5; 7 bases match TRBD2. The CDR3 sequence is 17 residues long. Per the germline V gene, CDR1 is SGHTA and CDR2 is FQGNSA. V lost 4 bases, J lost 6 bases, and 17 bases stayed unmatched. CDR3 coding DNA: TGTGCCAGCAGCTCCGCCGGTGGGCAGGGAGGGCGAAAGACCCAGTACTTC. This gives the protein CASSSAGGQGGRKTQYF.

This clonotype has more than one count but fewer than ten. The chain recombines TRBV12-3 or TRBV12-4 with TRBJ2-3; 14 bases line up with TRBD2. V gave up 0 bases and J gave up 1 base; unmatched junction bases: 12. The CDR3 consists of 21 residues. This chain's CDR3 is CASSLAFPGTSGSGGTDTQYF. The CDR3 nucleotides read TGTGCCAGCAGTTTAGCGTTTCCCGGGACTAGCGGGAGTGGGGGCACAGATACGCAGTATTTT.

V usage is TRBV18 and J usage is TRBJ2-3; 9 positions agree with TRBD2. CDR3 length: 15 residues. The V segment lost 4 bases and the J segment 2 bases; nucleotides outside the gene matches: 4. The germline V gene has CDR1 KGHSH and CDR2 LQKENI. The CDR3 protein is CASSRRLADTDTQYF. For the CDR3, the DNA is TGTGCCAGCTCACGGAGACTAGCGGACACAGATACGCAGTATTTT.

This rearrangement joins TRBV18 to TRBJ2-3; D gene uncertain. Trimming left V 3 bases short and J 3 bases short, with 4 bases between. The CDR3 is 12 amino acids. Germline V lookup: CDR1 KGHSH, CDR2 LQKENI. CDR3 DNA: TGTGCCAGCTCACCGAAGACAGATACGCAGTATTTT. Translation gives CASSPKTDTQYF.

This clonotype has only a few counts. The V gene is TRBV6-1, the J gene TRBJ2-6, with D possibly called TRBD1 or TRBD2 (5 bases each). CDR3 length: 14 amino acids. The V end was cut by 3 bases, the J end by 5 bases, with 8 bases between. Germline CDR1 is MNHNS and CDR2 is SASEGT. The CDR3 DNA follows: TGTGCCAGCAGTGACGGGGCCTGGGCCAACGTCCTGACTTTC. Amino acids: CASSDGAWANVLTF.